The 6 T cell receptor beta chains in this list originate from one sample, sequenced in a study of graft-versus-host responses after intestinal transplantation. No antigen has been assigned to these receptors. Data came from immunoSEQ multiplex PCR; TCRdb stores just in-frame clones and leaves some out. This sample carries 90,000 to 120,000 clones, over 80% of them seen once, and the ten largest clones take over 0.6%. This sample comprised unstimulated CD4+ T cells sorted from spleen or lymph node cells, obtained before transplant. These receptor sequences come from a human donor who was the organ donor for an intestinal transplant.

To note about this clone: At the DNA level, this CDR3 is encoded by other sequences in the same sample as well. This chain joins TRBV6-5 and TRBJ1-2; D might be TRBD1 (6 bases). V was shortened by 2 bases and J by 8 bases, with 12 bases between the two germline ends. The CDR3 totals 13 residues. Germline V gives CDR1 MNHEY, CDR2 SVGAGI. The CDR3 sequence: CASSYRGLGGYTF. CDR3 bases: TGTGCCAGCAGTTACAGGGGGTTAGGAGGCTACACCTTC.

The chain joins TRBV5-6 to TRBJ1-6, with 8 bases fitting TRBD1. Germline lookup yields CDR1 SGHDT and CDR2 YYEEEE. The CDR3 spans 16 residues. V gave up 3 bases and J gave up 14 bases; unmatched junction bases: 16. CDR3 DNA: TGTGCCAGCAGCTCTGCCAAGGACAGGGCGATTGGATCCCTCCACTTT. Protein product: CASSSAKDRAIGSLHF. The whole variable domain, filled in from reference TRBV5-6 and TRBJ1-6, reads DAGVTQSPTHLIKTRGQQVTLRCSPKSGHDTVSWYQQALGQGPQFIFQYYEEEERQRGNFPDRFSGHQFPNYSSELNVNALLLGDSALYLCASSSAKDRAIGSLHFGNGTRLTVT.

The rearrangement joins TRBV10-3 to TRBJ2-7, with D maybe TRBD2 (6 bases). CDR3 size: 14 residues. The ends were cut back, 11 bases at V and 2 bases at J, with 19 bases in the middle. Germline values: CDR1 ENHRY, CDR2 SYGVKD. CDR3: CAPAWVGGPYEQYF. In DNA form, the CDR3 reads TGTGCCCCCGCTTGGGTGGGGGGTCCCTACGAGCAGTACTTC.

The V and J genes are TRBV30 and TRBJ1-1; D not certain. Deletions cut 0 bases from V and 4 bases from J, with 12 bases between. The germline V gene has CDR1 GTSNPN and CDR2 SVGIG (reference sequence). This CDR3 is built from 14 residues. The CDR3 here is CAWSVALRSTEAFF. The CDR3 DNA sequence: TGTGCCTGGAGTGTCGCCTTGAGGAGCACTGAAGCTTTCTTT.

The chain's CDR3 is CASIGPTGGGAFF. The CDR3 bases are TGTGCCAGCATTGGACCGACAGGGGGCGGAGCTTTCTTT. This chain joins TRBV25-1 and TRBJ1-1; 10 bases are shared with TRBD1. Looked up from germline, CDR1 is MGHDK and CDR2 is SYGVNS. The CDR3 has 13 amino acids. The J segment lost 10 bases and the V segment lost 7 bases, leaving 9 bases of the junction unmatched.

The V gene is TRBV2, the J gene TRBJ2-1; 12 nucleotides match TRBD2. The CDR3 contains 19 residues. Germline CDR1 SNHLY, CDR2 FYNNEI. Trimming removed 6 bases from V and 5 bases from J; junction bases left unmatched: 17. The CDR3, as DNA: TGTGCCAGCAGAGCAGTGACTAGCGGGAGCCTGGGGTCCCACAATGAGCAGTTCTTC. It specifies CASRAVTSGSLGSHNEQFF.